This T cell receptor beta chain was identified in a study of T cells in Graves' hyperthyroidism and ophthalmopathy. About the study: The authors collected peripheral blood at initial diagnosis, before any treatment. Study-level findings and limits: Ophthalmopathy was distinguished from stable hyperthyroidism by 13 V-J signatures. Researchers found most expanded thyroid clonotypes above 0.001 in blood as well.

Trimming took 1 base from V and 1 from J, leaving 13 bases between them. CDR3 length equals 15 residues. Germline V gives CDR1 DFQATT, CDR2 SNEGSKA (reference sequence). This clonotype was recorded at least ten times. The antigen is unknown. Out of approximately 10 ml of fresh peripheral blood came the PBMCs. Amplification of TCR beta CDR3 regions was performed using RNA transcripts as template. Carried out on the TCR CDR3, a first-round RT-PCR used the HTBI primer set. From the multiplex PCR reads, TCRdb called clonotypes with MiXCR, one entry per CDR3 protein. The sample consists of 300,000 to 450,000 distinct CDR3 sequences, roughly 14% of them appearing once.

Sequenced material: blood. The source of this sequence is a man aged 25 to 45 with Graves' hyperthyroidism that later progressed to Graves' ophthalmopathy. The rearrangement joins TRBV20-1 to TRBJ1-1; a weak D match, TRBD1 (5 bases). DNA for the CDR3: TGCAGTGCTAGAGGCCAACGGGGGAGGAACACTGAAGCTTTCTTT. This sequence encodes CSARGQRGRNTEAFF.